This T cell receptor (beta chain) was captured by sequencing in a study of Graves' ophthalmopathy and Graves' hyperthyroidism. V lost 1 base, J lost 6 bases, and 6 bases lay in between. Looked up from germline, CDR1 is LNHDA and CDR2 is SQIVND (reference sequence). CDR3 length equals 12 residues. Scientists amplified the TCR beta CDR3 regions from RNA transcripts. Scientists carried out first-round RT-PCR using HTBI primers and then a second-round multiplex PCR. Each CDR3 protein gets one entry after TCRdb re-called the multiplex PCR reads with MiXCR. The sample holds 150,000 or so distinct CDR3 sequences; under 40% are singletons and the top ten take approximately 5.5%. This clonotype was seen repeatedly, ten times or more.

The sequence was obtained from a middle-aged woman with Graves' ophthalmopathy. The chain has TRBV19 and TRBJ1-2; no definite D call. Sequenced input: peripheral blood. CDR3 protein: CASSIVGDGYTF. In DNA form, the CDR3 reads TGTGCCAGTAGTATAGTCGGCGATGGCTACACCTTC.